This T cell receptor (beta chain) was obtained from a study of T cells in Graves' hyperthyroidism and ophthalmopathy. At the level of the study: Peripheral blood was obtained at initial diagnosis, preceding any treatment. Whole-study findings and limits: Researchers found most expanded thyroid clonotypes above 0.001 in blood as well.

TCR beta CDR3 sequences were amplified from RNA transcripts. Carried out on the TCR CDR3, a first-round RT-PCR used the HTBI primer set. TCRdb called the multiplex PCR reads again in MiXCR, with one record for every CDR3 protein. The data show nearly 750,000 distinct CDR3 sequences, around 40% seen once. In the case of this clonotype: The target antigen is unknown. A much larger clone sits a single nucleotide away, making a read error possible.

Hyperthyroidism in the patients, aged 18 to 65, was newly diagnosed and under 2 months in duration. The sequenced sample consisted of blood. The clonotype was recovered from a woman aged 40 to 50 with Graves' hyperthyroidism.

CDR3 coding DNA: TGCAGTGCTAGTCAACCGGGACCCGGCTACGAGCAGTACTTC. Translated, it gives CSASQPGPGYEQYF. The chain uses TRBV20-1 and TRBJ2-7, with D perhaps given as TRBD1 or TRBD2 (5 bases each). CDR1 and CDR2 from the germline V gene are DFQATT and SNEGSKA (reference sequence). Trimming shortened V by 3 bases and J by 3 bases, and 15 bases separated the two germline ends. This CDR3 comprises 14 residues.